Presented here are 22 T cell receptor beta chains from one specimen sequenced in a study of blood T cells in healthy people across ages. It was with a sample-barcoded 5' primer and a J-beta primer mix that a second PCR of about 6 to 12 cycles was run. TCRdb used MiXCR to reprocess the 5' RACE reads, holding one entry per CDR3 protein. The data hold roughly 930,000 distinct CDR3 sequences, with about 48% observed a single time. The sequencing sample was made of blood. The receptors derive from a man aged 25-40 years in good health.

This clonotype was recorded a few times. V usage is TRBV21-1 and J usage is TRBJ2-3; TRBD2, the D gene given by the table, was not confirmed from the DNA. TRBV21-1 is annotated as a pseudogene. This CDR3 has 15 residues. Written as DNA, the CDR3 is TGTGCCAGCAGCAAAAAGAGGGACCGCACAGATACGCAGTATTTT. Its translation is CASSKKRDRTDTQYF.

As for this clonotype: A read error may produce the germline difference seen at one junction end. V gene TRBV11-2 combines with J gene TRBJ2-4, with D perhaps matching TRBD2 (7 bases). Matching the DNA end better, TRBJ2-7 makes the J call doubtful. Per germline, CDR1 SGHAT and CDR2 FQNNGV. The CDR3 runs to 15 residues. In nucleotides, the CDR3 is TGTGCCAGCAGTTTAGGGGGGGACTTACCCTACGAGCAGTACTTC. It specifies CASSLGGDLPYEQYF.

Details on this clonotype: One base away lies a much larger clone, so this may be a sequencing read error. Here the CDR3 DNA reads TGCGCCGGCAGCTTGTCGGTCTCGGACAGCCGACGGGGCTACACCTTC. Protein sequence: CAGSLSVSDSRRGYTF. The chain is built from TRBV5-1 and TRBJ1-2, with D possibly TRBD1 on 6 matching bases. Per germline, CDR1 SGHRS and CDR2 YFSETQ. This CDR3 has 16 residues.

With regard to this clonotype: At one end, the junction sequence differs from germline, possibly due to a read error. The rearrangement links TRBV3-1 to TRBJ2-3, with D perhaps matching TRBD2 (5 bases). The length of the CDR3 is 15 residues. Germline V gene lookup returns CDR1 LGHDT and CDR2 YNNKEL (reference sequence). The CDR3 here is CASRHGGPSTDTQYF. DNA for the CDR3: TGCGCCAGCAGACACGGCGGGCCCAGCACAGATACGCAGTATTTT.

The chain employs TRBV27 and TRBJ2-6, with D possibly TRBD1 on 6 matching bases. Germline V gene data show CDR1 as MNHEY and CDR2 as SMNVEV (reference sequence). The CDR3 contains 16 residues. Trimming left V 6 bases short and J 0 bases short, with 12 bases between. The CDR3 DNA reads as TGTGCCAGCAGGCAGGGGTTTTCCTCTGGGGCCAACGTCCTGACTTTC. This sequence encodes CASRQGFSSGANVLTF. The whole variable domain, filled in from reference TRBV27 and TRBJ2-6, reads EAQVTQNPRYLITVTGKKLTVTCSQNMNHEYMSWYRQDPGLGLRQIYYSMNVEVTDKGDVPEGYKVSRKEKRNFPLILESPSPNQTSLYFCASRQGFSSGANVLTFGAGSRLTVL.

This clonotype was counted only a few times. The chain carries TRBV7-9 and TRBJ2-1; 8 nucleotides match TRBD1. The V segment lost 3 bases and the J segment 7 bases; nucleotides outside the gene matches: 8. The germline V gene has CDR1 SEHNR and CDR2 FQNEAQ (reference sequence). The CDR3 length is 15 residues. This CDR3 reads CASSFPTGDLNEQFF. CDR3 DNA sequence: TGTGCCAGCAGCTTTCCGACAGGGGATTTAAATGAGCAGTTCTTC.

This clonotype was detected only a few times. V is TRBV20-1 and J is TRBJ1-5; D is undetermined. Germline assignment: CDR1 DFQATT and CDR2 SNEGSKA (reference sequence). The CDR3 sequence is 13 residues long. Trimming stripped 4 bases from V and 3 bases from J, with 10 bases between. The CDR3 DNA sequence: TGCAGTGCTAAAGGACGTCTCAATCAGCCCCAGCATTTT. Residues: CSAKGRLNQPQHF.

This clonotype turned up a few times. The chain employs TRBV5-5 and TRBJ1-2; D is unresolved. The CDR3 sequence is 13 residues long. Trimming removed 4 bases at V and 4 bases at J, with 11 bases between. Germline assignment: CDR1 SGHKS and CDR2 YYEKEE (reference sequence). CDR3 sequence reads: CASSVREFYGYTF. The CDR3 coding sequence is TGTGCCAGCAGCGTGCGGGAATTCTATGGCTACACCTTC.

The chain combines TRBV7-2 with TRBJ2-1; 9 positions match TRBD2. The J call may not be correct, given that the DNA end is closer to TRBJ2-7. The CDR3 runs to 15 residues. Looked up from germline, CDR1 is SGHTA and CDR2 is FQGNSA. CDR3 sequence reads: CASSISGGSYNEQYF. The DNA of the CDR3 is TGTGCCAGCAGCATTAGCGGGGGTTCCTACAATGAGCAGTACTTC.

The CDR3 spells CASSFFGGEQETQYF. DNA of the CDR3: TGTGCCAGCAGCTTCTTCGGGGGGGAACAAGAGACCCAGTACTTC. V and J are TRBV7-6 and TRBJ2-5; 8 nucleotides match TRBD2. The CDR3 contains 15 residues. V lost 3 bases, J lost 2 bases, and 5 bases stayed unmatched. The germline V gene has CDR1 SGHVS and CDR2 FNYEAQ.

Notes on this clonotype: An end of the junction does not agree with germline; a read error may underlie this. The V and J genes are TRBV18 and TRBJ2-5; D is undetermined. From germline, CDR1 is KGHSH and CDR2 LQKENI. The length of the CDR3 is 12 residues. The CDR3 DNA follows: TGTGCCAGCTCACGGGAACAAGAGGCCCAGTACTTC. This encodes CASSREQEAQYF.

The chain employs TRBV2 and TRBJ2-7; 8 nucleotides agree with TRBD2. With 2 bases clipped from V and 2 bases from J, the junction kept 5 bases outside the gene matches. The CDR3 loop spans 15 amino acids. The germline gives CDR1 SNHLY, CDR2 FYNNEI. The CDR3 DNA reads TGTGCCAGCAGTGAACCGGCGCGGGGGGCCTACGAGCAGTACTTC. Amino acids: CASSEPARGAYEQYF.

This clonotype was picked up a small number of times. The V and J genes are TRBV20-1 and TRBJ2-7; no reliable D call. This CDR3 is built from 14 residues. Between the trimmed V and J ends, which lost 0 bases and 2 bases, there was a span of 11 bases. CDR1 is DFQATT and CDR2 is SNEGSKA in the germline V gene (reference sequence). CDR3 sequence reads: CSARDDLAAYEQYF. Here the CDR3 DNA reads TGCAGTGCTAGAGATGATTTGGCGGCCTACGAGCAGTACTTC.

The V gene is TRBV6-5, the J gene TRBJ1-1; a possible D gene is TRBD1 (6 bases). Germline lookup yields CDR1 MNHEY and CDR2 SVGAGI. V was clipped by 0 bases and J by 0 bases, with 8 bases between them. This CDR3 has 15 amino acids. CDR3 sequence reads: CASSYSTGMNTEAFF. CDR3 DNA: TGTGCCAGCAGTTACTCAACAGGGATGAACACTGAAGCTTTCTTT.

This clonotype was seen a handful of times. This chain connects TRBV29-1 to TRBJ2-5; D remains unclear. Germline V gene sequence: CDR1 SQVTM, CDR2 ANQGSEA. Trimming cost V 5 bases and J 0 bases, with 13 bases left between them. CDR3 length: 14 residues. CDR3 loop: CSVKALRYQETQYF. The CDR3 coding sequence is TGCAGCGTTAAGGCTTTACGATACCAAGAGACCCAGTACTTC.

In the case of this clonotype: One end of the junction does not line up with germline, which may come from a read error. The J gene is TRBJ2-2, the V gene TRBV7-7, with TRBD2 matching over 8 bases. CDR3 length: 15 residues. Germline loops: CDR1 SSHAT, CDR2 FNYEAQ (reference sequence). This chain's CDR3 is CASSPALAGTGELFF. The CDR3 DNA sequence: TGTGCTAGCAGCCCGGCTCTAGCGGGCACCGGGGAGCTGTTTTTT.

This clonotype showed up just a few times. The rearrangement links TRBV6-2 or TRBV6-3 to TRBJ2-7, with TRBD2 matching over 9 bases. V dropped 6 bases and J dropped 3; count of bases not matched to a gene: 3. The CDR3 spans 13 residues. Per germline, CDR1 MNHEY and CDR2 SVGEGT. CDR3 nucleotides: TGTGCCAGCAGGCAGACTAGCGGCTACGAGCAGTACTTC. The encoded protein is CASRQTSGYEQYF.

This clonotype was found a few times. This sequence joins TRBV7-2 and TRBJ2-7; unclear D gene. With 1 base removed from V and 4 bases from J, the gap between germline ends came to 11 bases. This CDR3 is built from 14 residues. Germline CDR1 and CDR2: SGHTA and FQGNSA. The CDR3 DNA reads as TGTGCCAGCAGCTTAGTACCTCCCCCATACGAGCAGTACTTC. It is translated as CASSLVPPPYEQYF.

V gene TRBV6-5 combines with J gene TRBJ2-1; 11 nucleotides match TRBD2. The V gene end was trimmed by 5 bases and the J gene end by 5 bases; junction bases not matched to a gene: 5. The CDR3 consists of 15 residues. Per germline, CDR1 MNHEY and CDR2 SVGAGI. The CDR3 sequence: CASSPSGGPHNEQFF. For the CDR3, the DNA is TGTGCCAGCAGTCCTAGCGGGGGGCCCCACAATGAGCAGTTCTTC.

The J gene is TRBJ1-4, the V gene TRBV6-6; D call uncertain. The germline gives CDR1 MNHNY, CDR2 SVGAGI (reference sequence). CDR3 length: 15 amino acids. Trimming removed 7 bases from V and 0 bases from J, with 12 bases in between. The CDR3 reads CASMDLGPTNEKLFF. In nucleotides, the CDR3 is TGTGCCAGCATGGACCTCGGCCCAACTAATGAAAAACTGTTTTTT.

CDR3: CASSQAKRTLTKIYNEQFF. The DNA of the CDR3 is TGTGCCAGCAGCCAAGCAAAAAGGACTCTGACTAAGATCTACAATGAGCAGTTCTTC. This sequence joins TRBV3-1 and TRBJ2-1, with TRBD2 as a possible D gene (5 bases). The CDR3 is made up of 19 amino acids. V was trimmed by 1 base and J by 3 bases, leaving 22 bases between them. In germline, CDR1 is LGHDT, CDR2 YNNKEL (reference sequence).

This clonotype was observed a few times. J is TRBJ2-1 and V is TRBV6-6, with 7 bases identical to TRBD1. V was pared by 6 bases and J by 8 bases, with 13 bases of the junction left unmatched. The CDR3 sequence is 15 residues long. The germline CDR1 and CDR2 sequences are MNHNY and SVGAGI (reference sequence). This chain's CDR3 is CASRLTGLGPDEQFF. CDR3 DNA: TGTGCCAGCAGGCTGACAGGGCTGGGGCCAGATGAGCAGTTCTTC.